This paragraph covers one T cell receptor (beta chain) sequence. The record originates from a study of T cell changes during pregnancy in multiple sclerosis. Repertoires were generated with immunoSEQ multiplex PCR, while TCRdb's copy carries only in-frame clones and drops some. The data contain about 39,000 clones, about 90% of them singletons. J gave up 1 base and V 4 bases, and 2 bases lay outside the gene matches. The CDR3 extends over 15 amino acids. Germline CDR1 is SGHRS and CDR2 is YFSETQ. The source is a female donor in good health, enrolled as a control in a pregnancy study. This rearrangement joins TRBV5-1 to TRBJ2-2; 9 bases are shared with TRBD2. The sequences come from CD4+ T cells from peripheral blood mononuclear cells, collected in the third trimester of pregnancy. CDR3 in amino acids: CASSQTSGNTGELFF. The CDR3 nucleotides read TGCGCCAGCAGCCAGACTAGCGGGAACACCGGGGAGCTGTTTTTT.